This T cell receptor (beta chain) emerged from a study of T cell responses to AZD1222 COVID-19 vaccine. This clone was observed a handful of times. Sequenced by immunoSEQ multiplex PCR; TCRdb stores in-frame clones only, minus some. The table records fewer than 150,000 clones, approximately 89% of them present only once. This CDR3 has 16 residues. Germline CDR1 is KGHSH and CDR2 is LQKENI. V was clipped by 3 bases and J by 1 base, with 12 bases between them. The clonotype originates from an adult in good health. The specimen was peripheral blood, collected on day 0 of AZD1222 vaccination. V and J are TRBV18 and TRBJ2-2; D remains unclear. The CDR3 here is CASSPDLGMNTGELFF. DNA of the CDR3: TGTGCCAGCTCACCCGACTTGGGCATGAACACCGGGGAGCTGTTTTTT.